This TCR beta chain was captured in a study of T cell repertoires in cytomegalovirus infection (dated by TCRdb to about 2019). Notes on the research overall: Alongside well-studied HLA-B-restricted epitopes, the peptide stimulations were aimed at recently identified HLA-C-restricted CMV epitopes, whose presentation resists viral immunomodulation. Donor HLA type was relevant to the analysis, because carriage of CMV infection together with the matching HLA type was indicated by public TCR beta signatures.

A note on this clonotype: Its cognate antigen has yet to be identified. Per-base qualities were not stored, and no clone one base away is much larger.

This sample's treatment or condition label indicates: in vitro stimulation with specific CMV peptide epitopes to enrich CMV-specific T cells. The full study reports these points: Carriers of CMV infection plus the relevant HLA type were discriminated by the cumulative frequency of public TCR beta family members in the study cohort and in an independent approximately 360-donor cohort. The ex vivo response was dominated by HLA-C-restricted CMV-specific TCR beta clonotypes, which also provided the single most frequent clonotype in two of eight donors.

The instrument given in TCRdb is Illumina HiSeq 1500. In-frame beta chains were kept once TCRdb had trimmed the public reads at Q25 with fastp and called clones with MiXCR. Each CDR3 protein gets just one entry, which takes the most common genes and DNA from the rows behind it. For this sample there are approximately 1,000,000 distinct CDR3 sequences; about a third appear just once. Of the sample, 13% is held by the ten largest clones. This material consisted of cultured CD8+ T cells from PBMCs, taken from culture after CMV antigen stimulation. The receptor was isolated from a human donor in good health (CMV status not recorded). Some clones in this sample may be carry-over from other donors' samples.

The DNA sequence is as follows: TGTGCCAGCAGCATATTTCCCAGGGATACGCAGTATTTT. Protein translation: CASSIFPRDTQYF. The chain is made from TRBV27 and TRBJ2-3, with no reliable assignment of the D segment. Sequences MNHEY (CDR1) and SMNVEV (CDR2) are obtained from the germline V gene (reference sequence). V is clipped by 6 bases and J by 6 bases, and the sequence between their germline boundaries is 13 bases long. Inclusive of the bounding cysteine and phenylalanine, the CDR3 is 13 residues long. CDR3 DNA is the only sequence kept; it has 39 bases, read in frame from the first base.